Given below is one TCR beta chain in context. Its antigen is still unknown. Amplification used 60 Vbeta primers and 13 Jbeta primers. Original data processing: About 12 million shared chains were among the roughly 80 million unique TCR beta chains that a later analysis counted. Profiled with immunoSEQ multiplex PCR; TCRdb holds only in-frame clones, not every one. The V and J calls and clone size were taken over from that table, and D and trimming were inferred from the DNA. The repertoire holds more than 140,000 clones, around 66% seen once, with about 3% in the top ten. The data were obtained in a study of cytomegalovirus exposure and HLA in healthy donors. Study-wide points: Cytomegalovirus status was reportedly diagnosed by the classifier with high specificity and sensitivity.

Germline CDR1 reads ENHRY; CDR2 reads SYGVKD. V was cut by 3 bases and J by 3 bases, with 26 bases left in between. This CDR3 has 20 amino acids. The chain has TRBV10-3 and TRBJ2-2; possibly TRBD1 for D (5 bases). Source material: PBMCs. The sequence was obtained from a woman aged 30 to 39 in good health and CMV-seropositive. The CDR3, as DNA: TGTGCCATCAGTGATTTCTTATTAGATCAGGGATCAGGCTACACCGGGGAGCTGTTTTTT. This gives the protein CAISDFLLDQGSGYTGELFF.